The 31 T cell receptor beta chains below were found in one sample sequenced in a study of identical twins. TCRdb used MiXCR to reprocess the 5' RACE reads, holding one entry per CDR3 protein. The top ten clones hold approximately 7.9% of a sample with around 340,000 distinct CDR3 sequences, approximately 13% of them seen once. These data were likewise used in another study, on yellow fever vaccine responses in identical twins.

Sequenced input: CD8+ T cells sorted from blood. These TCRs come from a woman younger than 30 in good health.

The J gene is TRBJ1-2, the V gene TRBV20-1; D unresolved. With 5 bases removed from V and 3 bases from J, the gap between germline ends came to 19 bases. CDR1 and CDR2 (germline): DFQATT, SNEGSKA (reference sequence). The CDR3 runs 15 residues. This CDR3 reads CSAYTTLDTDYGYTF. CDR3 nucleotide sequence: TGCAGTGCTTACACCACACTTGACACTGACTATGGCTACACCTTC.

This clonotype has at least ten counts. The rearrangement links TRBV7-9 to TRBJ2-5; no clear D gene. Germline V lookup: CDR1 SEHNR, CDR2 FQNEAQ (reference sequence). This CDR3 is 13 amino acids long. V dropped 5 bases and J dropped 5 bases, with 12 bases sitting between them. The CDR3 region has the DNA TGTGCCAGCAGCGTTATAGTGGGGGAGACCCAGTACTTC. It is translated as CASSVIVGETQYF.

This clonotype was seen a few times. The chain uses TRBV13 and TRBJ1-1; D is undetermined. Trimming pared 5 bases from V and 7 bases from J, leaving 14 bases between. There are 13 residues in the CDR3. The V gene's germline CDR1 is PRHDT and CDR2 FYEKMQ (reference sequence). The CDR3 spells CASSPQAGSEAFF. In DNA, the CDR3 is TGTGCCAGCAGCCCCCAGGCCGGCAGTGAAGCTTTCTTT.

A few counts support this clonotype. The J gene is TRBJ2-3, the V gene TRBV28; D may be TRBD2 (5 bases). Deletions cut 6 bases from V and 4 bases from J, with 17 bases between. The CDR3 totals 15 residues. Germline CDR1 reads MDHEN; CDR2 reads SYDVKM. CDR3 in amino acids: CASSPGSGDPDTQYF. DNA for the CDR3: TGTGCCAGCAGCCCGGGGTCCGGGGATCCAGATACGCAGTATTTT.

The chain carries TRBV2 and TRBJ2-3; D may be TRBD2 (6 bases). This CDR3 has 18 residues. Looked up from germline, CDR1 is SNHLY and CDR2 is FYNNEI. V lost 6 bases and J lost 2, with 24 bases in between. CDR3 region: CASRGRLSERAYTDTQYF. In nucleotides, the CDR3 is TGTGCCAGCAGGGGCCGTCTTTCGGAGCGGGCTTACACAGATACGCAGTATTTT.

There are many counts of this clonotype. The J gene is TRBJ1-1, the V gene TRBV4-1; D call uncertain. Between the trimmed V and J ends, which lost 1 base and 3 bases, there was a span of 9 bases. The CDR3 loop spans 14 amino acids. From germline, CDR1 is MGHRA and CDR2 YSYEKL. In DNA, the CDR3 is TGCGCCAGCAGCCAAGGTCGTGGGCACACTGAAGCTTTCTTT. Protein product: CASSQGRGHTEAFF.

This clonotype was seen many times. J is TRBJ2-3 and V is TRBV15; D is unresolved. The CDR3 runs to 14 residues. Deletions cut 1 base from V and 1 base from J, with 6 bases between. CDR1 and CDR2 (germline): LNHNV, YYDKDF (reference sequence). This CDR3 reads CATSRGHGTDTQYF. In DNA form, the CDR3 reads TGTGCCACCAGCAGAGGACACGGCACAGATACGCAGTATTTT.

This clonotype was counted between two and nine times. The rearrangement links TRBV27 to TRBJ2-3; 9 bases line up with TRBD1. Germline values: CDR1 MNHEY, CDR2 SMNVEV (reference sequence). With V trimmed by 6 bases and J by 3 bases, 10 bases remained unmatched. The CDR3 length is 16 residues. CDR3 in DNA: TGTGCCAGCAGCCCCGGGACAGGGAGGAAGACAGATACGCAGTATTTT. Translated: CASSPGTGRKTDTQYF.

This clonotype was seen only a few times. The gene calls are TRBV11-2 and TRBJ2-1; TRBD1 or TRBD2 may be the D gene (5 bases each). The CDR3 covers 16 residues. CDR1 is SGHAT and CDR2 is FQNNGV in the germline V gene. Trimming left V 5 bases short and J 0 bases short, with 14 bases between. CDR3 nucleotide sequence: TGTGCCAGCAGCCCGCCAGGGAGCCTCTCCTACAATGAGCAGTTCTTC. Translation gives CASSPPGSLSYNEQFF.

This clonotype was seen a few times. The genes are TRBV28 and TRBJ1-2; D gene uncertain. The CDR3 is made up of 16 amino acids. The germline CDR1 and CDR2 sequences are MDHEN and SYDVKM. Trimming pared 6 bases from V and 0 bases from J, leaving 17 bases between. CDR3 nucleotide sequence: TGTGCCAGCAGCACGCCGGGCCCTCGGGCTAACTATGGCTACACCTTC. This codes for CASSTPGPRANYGYTF.

This clonotype has just a few counts. CDR3 bases: TGCAGTGCTAGAGATGAGGGGGGCGCCTACAATGAGCAGTTCTTC. It specifies CSARDEGGAYNEQFF. V is TRBV20-1 and J is TRBJ2-1; either TRBD1 or TRBD2 may supply D (6 bases each). Germline assignment: CDR1 DFQATT and CDR2 SNEGSKA (reference sequence). There are 15 residues in the CDR3. Trimming pared 0 bases from V and 2 bases from J, leaving 11 bases between.

In this sample, this clonotype turned up a few times. The chain recombines TRBV11-2 with TRBJ2-5; D might be TRBD1 (5 bases). V shed 3 bases and J shed 1 base, with 9 bases lying between them. In germline, CDR1 is SGHAT, CDR2 FQNNGV. The CDR3 runs 14 residues. The CDR3, as DNA: TGTGCCAGCAGCTTTCCAGGGATCCAAGAGACCCAGTACTTC. Translation: CASSFPGIQETQYF. The whole variable domain, filled in from reference TRBV11-2 and TRBJ2-5, reads EAGVAQSPRYKIIEKRQSVAFWCNPISGHATLYWYQQILGQGPKLLIQFQNNGVVDDSQLPKDRFSAERLKGVDSTLKIQPAKLEDSAVYLCASSFPGIQETQYFGPGTRLLVL.

The rearrangement links TRBV4-2 to TRBJ2-3; a possible D gene is TRBD2 (6 bases). CDR1 is LGHNA and CDR2 is YNFKEQ in the germline V gene. Trimming removed 0 bases at V and 3 bases at J, with 16 bases between. CDR3 size: 17 residues. CDR3 residues: CASSQDLLAWGTDTQYF. As DNA, the CDR3 is TGTGCCAGCAGCCAAGATCTGCTAGCGTGGGGTACAGATACGCAGTATTTT.

This clonotype was seen only a few times. The chain uses TRBV11-1 and TRBJ2-1, with D possibly being TRBD2 (6 bases). This CDR3 has 18 amino acids. The V end was cut by 3 bases, the J end by 3 bases, with 21 bases between. Germline V gene sequence: CDR1 SGHAT, CDR2 FQDESV (reference sequence). Here the CDR3 reads CASSFAGLSGYVYNEQFF. CDR3 nucleotides: TGTGCCAGCAGCTTTGCGGGACTCTCCGGGTATGTCTACAATGAGCAGTTCTTC.

Only a few counts were recorded for this clonotype. J is TRBJ2-3 and V is TRBV7-9; 9 bases map to TRBD1. This CDR3 has 16 amino acids. CDR1 SEHNR and CDR2 FQNEAQ come from the germline V gene (reference sequence). Trimming took 5 bases from V and 5 from J; bases not matched to a gene: 11. DNA of the CDR3: TGTGCCAGCAGCCACCCTACCGGGACAGGGCAAGATACGCAGTATTTT. This encodes CASSHPTGTGQDTQYF.

This clonotype was recorded a few times. In nucleotides, the CDR3 is TGCGCCAGCAGCTTGGGTCCGGGTCGCTCCGATGAGCAGTTCTTC. Protein: CASSLGPGRSDEQFF. V is TRBV5-1 and J is TRBJ2-1; the D is unclear. CDR1 is SGHRS and CDR2 is YFSETQ in the germline V gene. Trimming pared 0 bases from V and 8 bases from J, leaving 15 bases between. The CDR3 runs to 15 residues.

As regards this clonotype: With a much larger clone just one base away, this may be a read error. V and J are TRBV11-2 and TRBJ2-5, with D possibly TRBD1 on 5 matching bases. The length of the CDR3 is 17 residues. Germline CDR1 and CDR2: SGHAT and FQNNGV. The CDR3 sequence is CPSSSWVQALESETQYF. For the CDR3, the DNA is TGTCCCAGCAGCTCTTGGGTACAGGCATTAGAATCGGAGACCCAGTACTTC.

This chain uses TRBV15 with TRBJ2-7, with a tentative D call TRBD1 (7 bases). Germline assignment: CDR1 LNHNV and CDR2 YYDKDF (reference sequence). V gave up 0 bases and J gave up 6 bases, with 21 bases separating them. This CDR3 spans 17 amino acids. CDR3 bases: TGTGCCACCAGCAGAGATCGGCGCACTAGCAGGGGGGCCGAGCAGTACTTC. Translated: CATSRDRRTSRGAEQYF.

The chain carries TRBV28 and TRBJ1-1; TRBD1 aligns across 10 bases. This CDR3 comprises 16 residues. J was trimmed by 0 bases and V by 6 bases; bases with no gene match: 7. CDR1 and CDR2 (germline): MDHEN, SYDVKM. CDR3 amino acids: CASRPGTGAMNTEAFF. Here the CDR3 DNA reads TGTGCCAGCAGACCCGGGACAGGGGCCATGAACACTGAAGCTTTCTTT.

This clonotype was found many times. The chain recombines TRBV7-9 with TRBJ2-1; D ambiguous. Germline V gene lookup returns CDR1 SEHNR and CDR2 FQNEAQ (reference sequence). CDR3 length: 15 residues. The V end lost 0 bases, the J end lost 4 bases, and 10 bases lay between the germline ends. Here the CDR3 DNA reads TGTGCCAGCAGCTTAGCGGTGGCCCTGTACAATGAGCAGTTCTTC. Protein product: CASSLAVALYNEQFF.

Only a few counts were recorded for this clonotype. In nucleotides, the CDR3 is TGTGCCAGCAGCTTAAGGGGGGGGAATTTAGCCAAAAACATTCAGTACTTC. Protein product: CASSLRGGNLAKNIQYF. The rearrangement uses TRBV11-2 and TRBJ2-4; D might be TRBD2 (7 bases). The CDR3 covers 17 residues. V lost 2 bases and J 0 bases, leaving 14 bases between the germline ends. Germline V CDR1 and CDR2: SGHAT, FQNNGV.

This rearrangement joins TRBV6-1 to TRBJ2-3; tentative D call: TRBD1 (6 bases). The ends were cut back, 3 bases at V and 6 bases at J, with 16 bases in the middle. This CDR3 is 15 amino acids long. Germline-derived CDR1 and CDR2 are MNHNS and SASEGT. CDR3 in DNA: TGTGCCAGCAGTGATTGGACAGAGCCAGGCGATACGCAGTATTTT. It encodes CASSDWTEPGDTQYF.

This clonotype was recorded at least ten times. This sequence joins TRBV12-3 or TRBV12-4 and TRBJ2-7, with no clear D. The CDR3 spans 15 residues. V lost 4 bases and J lost 12, with 25 bases in between. The CDR3, as DNA: TGTGCCAGCAGTTGGTCCGGGCGAGCACCTTCATCGCCGTACTTC. This translates into CASSWSGRAPSSPYF.

This clonotype appeared many times. One junction end does not reproduce the germline sequence, and a read error may be involved. The CDR3 loop is CATSRDRSRDTQYF. The CDR3 region has the DNA TGTGCCACCAGCAGAGATAGAAGCAGAGATACGCAGTATTTT. V usage is TRBV15 and J usage is TRBJ2-3; D unresolved. Germline V gene sequence: CDR1 LNHNV, CDR2 YYDKDF (reference sequence). The CDR3 spans 14 residues.

This clonotype was observed a handful of times. This chain uses TRBV5-5 with TRBJ2-2, with 7 bases lining up with TRBD1. Unmatched junction bases numbered 4, after V lost 5 bases and J lost 0 bases. CDR1 and CDR2 from the germline V gene are SGHKS and YYEKEE (reference sequence). The CDR3 has 15 residues. The CDR3 region has the DNA TGTGCCAGCAGGGCGGACAGGTCGAACACCGGGGAGCTGTTTTTT. This translates into CASRADRSNTGELFF.

This clonotype appeared a few times. V is TRBV29-1 and J is TRBJ2-1; D call uncertain. V was trimmed by 0 bases and J by 5 bases, leaving 11 bases between them. This CDR3 is 14 amino acids long. Germline CDR1 and CDR2: SQVTM and ANQGSEA. CDR3 nucleotide sequence: TGCAGCGTTGAAGAACGTTCTATAAACAATGAGCAGTTCTTC. Its protein product is CSVEERSINNEQFF.

The chain carries TRBV2 and TRBJ2-3; 7 nucleotides agree with TRBD2. Trimming took 3 bases from V and 15 from J; bases not matched to a gene: 15. CDR3 length equals 14 residues. Per the germline V gene, CDR1 is SNHLY and CDR2 is FYNNEI. The CDR3: CASSDRAGTTGKYF. CDR3 DNA: TGTGCCAGCAGTGACAGAGCTGGGACTACGGGGAAATATTTT.

This clonotype was seen just once. The chain has TRBV6-5 and TRBJ1-2; the match to TRBD1 covers 7 bases. This CDR3 spans 12 amino acids. Looked up from germline, CDR1 is MNHEY and CDR2 is SVGAGI. The V segment lost 10 bases and the J segment 2 bases; nucleotides outside the gene matches: 4. The CDR3 here is CATQGQNYGYTF. CDR3 nucleotides: TGTGCCACGCAGGGACAGAACTATGGCTACACCTTC.

This clonotype has only a few counts. The V gene is TRBV5-1, the J gene TRBJ2-1, with a weak D call TRBD2 (5 bases). The length of the CDR3 is 16 residues. Germline lookup yields CDR1 SGHRS and CDR2 YFSETQ. V was cut by 0 bases and J by 7 bases, with 17 bases left in between. This CDR3 reads CASSLDGGPGGNEQFF. CDR3 nucleotides: TGCGCCAGCAGCTTGGATGGCGGCCCCGGAGGAAATGAGCAGTTCTTC.

The genes are TRBV12-3 or TRBV12-4 and TRBJ1-4; 10 nucleotides align to TRBD1. The CDR3 totals 14 residues. Germline trimming cut 5 bases from V and 8 bases from J; bases unmatched to any gene: 5. CDR3 nucleotide sequence: TGTGCCAGCAGTCCGACAGGGGGCAGGGAAAAACTGTTTTTT. It translates to CASSPTGGREKLFF.

This clonotype was counted between two and nine times. The chain combines TRBV2 with TRBJ2-1; D gene uncertain. This CDR3 has 16 residues. The germline V gene has CDR1 SNHLY and CDR2 FYNNEI. V shed 1 base and J shed 7 bases, with 17 bases lying between them. As DNA, the CDR3 is TGTGCCAGCAGTGAAGAAGCTTCACAGCCTAGAAATGAGCAGTTCTTC. This codes for CASSEEASQPRNEQFF.